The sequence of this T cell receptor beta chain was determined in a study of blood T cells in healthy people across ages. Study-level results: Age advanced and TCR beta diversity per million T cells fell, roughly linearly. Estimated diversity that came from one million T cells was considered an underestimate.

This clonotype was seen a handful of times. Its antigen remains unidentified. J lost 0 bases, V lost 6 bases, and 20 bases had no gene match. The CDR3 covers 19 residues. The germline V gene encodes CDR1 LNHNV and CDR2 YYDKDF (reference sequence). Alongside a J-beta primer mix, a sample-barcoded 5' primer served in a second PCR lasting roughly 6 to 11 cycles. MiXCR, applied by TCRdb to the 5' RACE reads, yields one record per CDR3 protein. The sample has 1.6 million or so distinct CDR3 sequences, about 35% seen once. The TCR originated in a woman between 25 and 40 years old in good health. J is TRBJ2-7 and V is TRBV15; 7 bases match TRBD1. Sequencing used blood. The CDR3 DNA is TGTGCCACCAGTCCGACCGGGACAGAACGTCAATCATCCTCCTACGAGCAGTACTTC. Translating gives CATSPTGTERQSSSYEQYF.